This T cell receptor beta chain derives from a study of T cells after yellow fever vaccination. TCRdb itself ran the 5' RACE reads through MiXCR, one entry per CDR3 protein. The sample includes a few hundred thousand distinct CDR3 sequences, about 7% of them seen just once. This CDR3 comprises 17 residues. Trimming took 1 base from V and 5 from J; bases not matched to a gene: 9. Germline loops: CDR1 LGHNA, CDR2 YNFKEQ. Study-wide results and limits: Peak timing came faster in the weaker secondary response, day 5 versus 15.

Only a few counts were recorded for this clonotype. Its target is not known. The specimen comprised CD4+ T cells sorted from PBMCs, sampled 15 days after the yellow fever booster vaccination. The clonotype originates from a man aged 25 to 40 who received the YFV17D yellow fever vaccine. The rearrangement uses TRBV4-2 and TRBJ1-4; TRBD1 matches 8 bases. The CDR3 DNA sequence: TGTGCCAGCAGCCAAGGAGGGGGAGGGACAGGAAATGAAAAACTGTTTTTT. This encodes CASSQGGGGTGNEKLFF.